The 4 T cell receptor beta chains listed next were all sequenced from one sample in a study of T-cell reconstitution after alpha-beta-depleted transplantation in children. Findings and limits, study-wide: Newly produced T cells mostly provided counts and TCRbeta diversity after one year, as hyperexpanded clones declined.

No cognate antigen is known for these TCRs. Unique molecular identifiers were incorporated when the TCRbeta library was constructed. TCRdb independently ran MiXCR on the PCR reads; one entry per CDR3 protein. The sample comprises approximately 300,000 distinct CDR3 sequences, 6% to 10% of which are singletons, and 9.1% rests with the top ten. Sequences were derived from peripheral blood, sampled 360 days after TCRalphabeta/CD19-depleted stem cell transplant. These receptors all stem from a female patient aged 2 to 10 who had a stem cell transplant for Fanconi anemia, so the T cells may come from the graft donor.

Many counts were recorded for this clonotype. The chain recombines TRBV28 with TRBJ2-7, with unresolved D. The CDR3 contains 14 residues. Germline V gene sequence: CDR1 MDHEN, CDR2 SYDVKM. Trimming cost V 8 bases and J 2 bases, with 16 bases left between them. The CDR3 spells CASFRRTDPYEQYF. The CDR3 DNA reads TGTGCCAGCTTCCGTCGCACAGATCCCTACGAGCAGTACTTC.

This clonotype appeared many times. The chain uses TRBV4-3 and TRBJ1-1; D ambiguous. V gave up 1 base and J gave up 5 bases, with 8 bases separating them. CDR1 is LGHNA, CDR2 YSLEER, per germline. CDR3 length: 13 residues. DNA for the CDR3: TGCGCCAGCAGCCAAGGCTTTTATACTGAAGCTTTCTTT. As protein: CASSQGFYTEAFF.

This clonotype was recorded at least ten times. The V and J genes are TRBV4-3 and TRBJ2-4; TRBD1 or TRBD2 may be the D gene (7 bases each). The CDR3 spans 18 residues. In germline, CDR1 is LGHNA, CDR2 YSLEER. The V and J ends lost 0 bases and 6 bases respectively, with 21 bases between them. CDR3 in amino acids: CASSQEGQGGSLGNIQYF. CDR3 DNA: TGCGCCAGCAGCCAAGAAGGGCAGGGGGGGTCTTTAGGAAACATTCAGTACTTC.

This clonotype appeared many times. The chain links TRBV5-1 to TRBJ2-5, with 13 bases aligning to TRBD2. With V trimmed by 4 bases and J by 1 base, 4 bases remained unmatched. From germline, CDR1 is SGHRS and CDR2 YFSETQ. This CDR3 has 16 residues. The CDR3 protein is CASSPGLAGTQETQYF. The CDR3 nucleotides read TGCGCCAGCAGCCCGGGACTAGCGGGGACCCAAGAGACCCAGTACTTC.